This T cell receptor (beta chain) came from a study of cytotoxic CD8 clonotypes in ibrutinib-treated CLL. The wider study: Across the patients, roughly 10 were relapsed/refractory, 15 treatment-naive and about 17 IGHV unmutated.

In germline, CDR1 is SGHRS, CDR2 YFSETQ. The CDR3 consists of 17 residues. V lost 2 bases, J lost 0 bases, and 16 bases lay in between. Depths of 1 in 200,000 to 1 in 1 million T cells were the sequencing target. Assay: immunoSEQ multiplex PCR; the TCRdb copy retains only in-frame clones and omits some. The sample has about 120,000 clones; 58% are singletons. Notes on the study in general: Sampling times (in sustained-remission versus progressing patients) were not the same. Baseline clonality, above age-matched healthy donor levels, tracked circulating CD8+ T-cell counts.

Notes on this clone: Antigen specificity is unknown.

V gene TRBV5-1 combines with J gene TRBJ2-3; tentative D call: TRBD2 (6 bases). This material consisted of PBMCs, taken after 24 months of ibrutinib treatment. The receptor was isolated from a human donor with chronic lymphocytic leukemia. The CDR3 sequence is CASSLQALAGSTDTQYF. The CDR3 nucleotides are TGCGCCAGCAGCTTACAGGCGTTGGCGGGGAGCACAGATACGCAGTATTTT.